This entry lists 12 T cell receptor beta chains sequenced from one sample in a study of T cell repertoires in ileal Crohn's disease. Here immunoSEQ multiplex PCR was the method, and the copy in TCRdb shows in-frame clones only, minus some. The sample lists 11,000 to 15,000 clones, 75% to 85% occurring once. Input material: ileal tissue. Receptor source: an adult with Crohn's disease.

V is TRBV2 and J is TRBJ2-7; the D gene is possibly TRBD2 (6 bases). Trimming took 8 bases from V and 6 from J, leaving 17 bases between them. This CDR3 comprises 13 residues. Per germline, CDR1 SNHLY and CDR2 FYNNEI. CDR3 DNA sequence: TGTGCCAGCTGCCCCCGCGCGGGGCGCGAGCAGTACTTC. Its translation is CASCPRAGREQYF.

The chain recombines TRBV2 with TRBJ1-2; tentative D call: TRBD1 (6 bases). CDR1 SNHLY and CDR2 FYNNEI come from the germline V gene. Between the trimmed V and J ends, which lost 5 bases and 2 bases, there was a span of 9 bases. This CDR3 is built from 13 residues. The CDR3 DNA sequence: TGTGCCAGCAGTCCAGGGACAAACTATGGCTACACCTTC. Protein: CASSPGTNYGYTF.

The chain links TRBV6-4 to TRBJ1-1; 10 nucleotides match TRBD1. CDR1 MRHNA and CDR2 SNTAGT come from the germline V gene. Trimming took 2 bases from V and 5 from J; bases not matched to a gene: 23. This CDR3 is 21 amino acids long. The CDR3 coding sequence is TGTGCCAGCAGTGACCGTGCCGACAGGGGGCGGCTTGTGGAGAGGAGGACTGAAGCTTTCTTT. Amino acid sequence: CASSDRADRGRLVERRTEAFF.

The J gene is TRBJ2-2, the V gene TRBV30, with no clear D. The CDR3 sequence is 13 residues long. Looked up from germline, CDR1 is GTSNPN and CDR2 is SVGIG (reference sequence). The germline V and J ends were trimmed by 0 bases and 4 bases, with 6 bases remaining between them. The CDR3 DNA is TGTGCCTGGAGTGTACTCGGCACCGGGGAGCTGTTTTTT. This encodes CAWSVLGTGELFF.

V is TRBV25-1 and J is TRBJ2-5, with 8 nucleotides matching TRBD2. The J call may be faulty, since TRBJ2-7 better matches the DNA end. Germline V gene sequence: CDR1 MGHDK, CDR2 SYGVNS. There are 15 residues in the CDR3. The CDR3 bases are TGTGCCAGCAGCCGGGAGGGGACAAACTCCTACGAGCAGTACTTC. Encoded protein: CASSREGTNSYEQYF.

The gene calls are TRBV6-1 and TRBJ2-5, with TRBD2 identical over 14 bases. The J call may be in error: the DNA end matches TRBJ2-7 better. CDR1 is MNHNS and CDR2 is SASEGT in the germline V gene. The CDR3 is 15 residues long. Here the CDR3 reads CASSSGLAGVGEQYF. In DNA, the CDR3 is TGTGCCAGCAGTTCGGGACTAGCGGGGGTCGGCGAGCAGTACTTC.

This clone occurred a few times. This chain uses TRBV7-6 with TRBJ2-5, with 13 bases identical to TRBD2. V lost 4 bases, J lost 4 bases, and 9 bases stayed unmatched. Per germline, CDR1 SGHVS and CDR2 FNYEAQ. CDR3 length: 17 amino acids. The CDR3 region has the DNA TGTGCCAGCAGCTCCCCATTTGGACTAGCGGGAGTAGAGACCCAGTACTTC. Amino acids: CASSSPFGLAGVETQYF.

This sequence joins TRBV29-1 and TRBJ2-3, with 8 bases lining up with TRBD1. Germline V CDR1 and CDR2: SQVTM, ANQGSEA. There are 16 residues in the CDR3. J was trimmed by 2 bases and V by 3 bases; bases with no gene match: 10. CDR3 DNA sequence: TGCAGCGTTGATAACCAGGACAGGGCACCCACAGATACGCAGTATTTT. This sequence encodes CSVDNQDRAPTDTQYF.

The gene calls are TRBV5-6 and TRBJ2-7, with 9 positions matching TRBD1. CDR1 and CDR2 from the germline V gene are SGHDT and YYEEEE. The V and J ends lost 1 base and 2 bases, in that order; junction bases with no gene match: 4. The CDR3 contains 15 residues. The CDR3, as DNA: TGTGCCAGCAGCTTGTATGGGACAGGGCCCTACGAGCAGTACTTC. It is translated as CASSLYGTGPYEQYF.

V usage is TRBV13 and J usage is TRBJ2-5; 9 nucleotides agree with TRBD2. The CDR3 contains 16 residues. The ends lost 2 bases at V and 5 bases at J; junction bases unmatched: 9. Germline assignment: CDR1 PRHDT and CDR2 FYEKMQ (reference sequence). The CDR3 sequence: CASSLLGAGGRETQYF. CDR3 nucleotide sequence: TGTGCCAGCAGCTTATTGGGAGCGGGGGGCCGGGAGACCCAGTACTTC.

This chain connects TRBV14 to TRBJ2-5; the match to TRBD2 covers 11 bases. J was trimmed by 7 bases and V by 4 bases; bases with no gene match: 14. This CDR3 has 17 residues. Germline CDR1 is SGHDN and CDR2 is FVKESK. The CDR3 here is CASSLGLAGEDSRTQYF. CDR3 in DNA: TGTGCCAGCAGCCTCGGACTAGCGGGTGAAGATTCAAGGACCCAGTACTTC.

The rearrangement uses TRBV9 and TRBJ2-2; D perhaps matches TRBD2 (5 bases). This CDR3 is built from 14 residues. Germline CDR1 is SGDLS and CDR2 is YYNGEE. Trimming left V 2 bases short and J 7 bases short, with 12 bases between. CDR3 sequence: CASSVGAVGGELFF. CDR3 in DNA: TGTGCCAGCAGCGTGGGAGCTGTGGGCGGGGAGCTGTTTTTT. Supplemented by reference TRBV9 and TRBJ2-2, the full variable domain reads DSGVTQTPKHLITATGQRVTLRCSPRSGDLSVYWYQQSLDQGLQFLIQYYNGEERAKGNILERFSAQQFPDLHSELNLSSLELGDSALYFCASSVGAVGGELFFGEGSRLTVL.